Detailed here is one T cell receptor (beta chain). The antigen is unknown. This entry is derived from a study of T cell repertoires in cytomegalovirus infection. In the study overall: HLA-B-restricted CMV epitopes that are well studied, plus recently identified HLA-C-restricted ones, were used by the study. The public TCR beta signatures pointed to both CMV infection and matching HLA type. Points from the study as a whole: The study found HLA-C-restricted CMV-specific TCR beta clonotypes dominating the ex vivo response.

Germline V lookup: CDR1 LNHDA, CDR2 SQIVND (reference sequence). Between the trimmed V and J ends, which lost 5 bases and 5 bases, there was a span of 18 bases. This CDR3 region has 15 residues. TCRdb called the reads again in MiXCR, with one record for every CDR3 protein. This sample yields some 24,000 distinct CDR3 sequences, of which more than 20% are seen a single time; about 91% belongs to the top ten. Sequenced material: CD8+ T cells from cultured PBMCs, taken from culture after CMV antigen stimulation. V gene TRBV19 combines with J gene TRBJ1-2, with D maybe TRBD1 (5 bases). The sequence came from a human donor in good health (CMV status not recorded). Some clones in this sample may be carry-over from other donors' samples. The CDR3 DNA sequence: TGTGCCAGTAGTCCTCGGGACGGGGGATTTTATGGCTACACCTTC. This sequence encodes CASSPRDGGFYGYTF.